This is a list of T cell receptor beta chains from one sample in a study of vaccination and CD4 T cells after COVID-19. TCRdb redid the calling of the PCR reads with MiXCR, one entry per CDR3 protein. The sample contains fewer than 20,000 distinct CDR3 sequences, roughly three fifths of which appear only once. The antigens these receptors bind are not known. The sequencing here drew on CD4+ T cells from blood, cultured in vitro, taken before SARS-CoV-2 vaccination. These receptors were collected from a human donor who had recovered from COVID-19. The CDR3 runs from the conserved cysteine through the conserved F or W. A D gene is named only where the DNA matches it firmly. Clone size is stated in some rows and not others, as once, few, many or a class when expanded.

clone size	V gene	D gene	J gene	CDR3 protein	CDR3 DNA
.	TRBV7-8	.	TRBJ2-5	CASAIGRAGQETQYF	TGTGCCAGCGCAATTGGCAGGGCCGGGCAAGAGACCCAGTACTTC
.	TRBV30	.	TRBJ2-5	CAWSVYETQYF	TGTGCCTGGAGTGTTTACGAGACCCAGTACTTC
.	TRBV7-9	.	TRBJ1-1	CASSLGEGNRAFF	TGTGCCAGCAGCTTGGGTGAGGGCAACCGAGCTTTCTTT
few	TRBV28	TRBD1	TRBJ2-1	CASAGTGLVNEQFF	TGTGCCAGTGCGGGGACAGGGCTTGTCAATGAGCAGTTCTTC
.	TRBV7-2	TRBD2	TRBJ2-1	CASSTGTSGRANEQFF	TGTGCCAGCAGCACCGGGACTAGCGGGAGGGCCAATGAGCAGTTCTTC
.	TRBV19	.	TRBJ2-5	CASSIGGARGETQYF	TGTGCCAGTAGTATAGGTGGGGCCCGAGGAGAGACCCAGTACTTC
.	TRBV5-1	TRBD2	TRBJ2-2	CASSLLTSGNAGELFF	TGCGCCAGCAGCTTGTTGACTAGCGGGAATGCCGGGGAGCTGTTTTTT
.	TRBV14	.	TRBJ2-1	CASSQWLDNNEQFF	TGTGCCAGCAGCCAATGGCTAGATAACAATGAGCAGTTCTTC
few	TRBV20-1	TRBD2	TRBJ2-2	CSARDQREGTGELFF	TGCAGTGCTAGAGATCAGCGGGAGGGGACCGGGGAGCTGTTTTTT
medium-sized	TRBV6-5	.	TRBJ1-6	CASSYQLWTNSPLHF	TGTGCCAGCAGTTACCAACTGTGGACTAATTCACCCCTCCACTTT
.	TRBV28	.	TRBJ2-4	CASRVRGGGALAKNIQYF	TGTGCCAGCAGGGTTAGGGGGGGGGGGGCCTTAGCCAAAAACATTCAGTACTTC
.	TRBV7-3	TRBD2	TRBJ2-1	CASSLTPGLAGVNEQFF	TGTGCCAGCAGCTTAACGCCTGGACTAGCGGGAGTAAATGAGCAGTTCTTC
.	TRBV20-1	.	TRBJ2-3	CSALRGRITDTQYF	TGCAGTGCCCTCAGGGGGAGGATCACAGATACGCAGTATTTT
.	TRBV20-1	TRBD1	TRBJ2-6	CSARPGQGDSGANVLTF	TGCAGTGCTAGGCCGGGACAGGGAGACTCTGGGGCCAACGTCCTGACTTTC
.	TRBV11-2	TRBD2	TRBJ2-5	CASSLDVFGTSGRYQETQYF	TGTGCCAGCAGCTTAGATGTCTTCGGGACTAGCGGGAGGTACCAAGAGACCCAGTACTTC
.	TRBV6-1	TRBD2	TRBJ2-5	CASSPGGETQYF	TGTGCCAGCAGCCCGGGAGGGGAGACCCAGTACTTC
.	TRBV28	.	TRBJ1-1	CASSPTGGSTEAFF	TGTGCCAGCAGTCCGACGGGAGGGAGCACTGAAGCTTTCTTT
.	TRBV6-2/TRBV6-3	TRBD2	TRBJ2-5	CASSYSGLERSYNRATQCF	TGTGCCAGCAGTTACTCGGGACTAGAACGGTCCTACAATCGGGCGACCCAGTGCTTC
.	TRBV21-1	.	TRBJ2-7	CARTGVDEQYF	TGTGCCAGGACAGGGGTGGACGAGCAGTACTTC
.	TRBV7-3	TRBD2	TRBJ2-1	CASSLGGSTYNEQFF	TGTGCCAGCAGCTTAGGCGGGAGTACCTACAATGAGCAGTTCTTC
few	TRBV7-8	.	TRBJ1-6	CASSSSPNSPLHF	TGTGCCAGCAGCTCATCGCCTAATTCACCCCTCCACTTT
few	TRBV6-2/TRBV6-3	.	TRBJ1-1	CASSYAENTEAFF	TGTGCCAGCAGTTACGCGGAGAACACTGAAGCTTTCTTT
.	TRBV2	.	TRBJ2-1	CASTFSNEQFF	TGTGCCAGCACCTTTTCAAATGAGCAGTTCTTC
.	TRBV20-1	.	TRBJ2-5	CSAGTPRRGSRQETQYF	TGCAGTGCTGGGACCCCTCGAAGGGGGAGTAGACAAGAGACCCAGTACTTC
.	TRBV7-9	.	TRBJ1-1	CASSLYRASNTEAFF	TGTGCCAGCAGCTTATACAGGGCGAGCAACACTGAAGCTTTCTTT
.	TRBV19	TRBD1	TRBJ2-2	CASSPGQGATGELFF	TGTGCCAGTAGTCCGGGACAGGGGGCCACCGGGGAGCTGTTTTTT
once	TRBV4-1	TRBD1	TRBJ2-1	CASRNPSGTGGRSYNEQFF	TGCGCCAGCCGCAATCCCTCCGGGACAGGGGGTCGGTCCTACAATGAGCAGTTCTTC
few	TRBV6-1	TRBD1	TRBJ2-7	CASTRQGVLYF	TGTGCCAGCACCAGACAGGGGGTCCTGTACTTC
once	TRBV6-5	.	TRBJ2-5	CASSYSDTRETQYF	TGTGCCAGCAGTTATTCGGACACGAGGGAGACCCAGTACTTC
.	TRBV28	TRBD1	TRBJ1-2	CASSRTGGVNYGYTF	TGTGCCAGCAGTCGGACAGGCGGGGTTAACTATGGCTACACCTTC
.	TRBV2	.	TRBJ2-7	CASREPLVGEQYF	TGTGCCAGCAGAGAACCCTTGGTTGGCGAGCAGTACTTC
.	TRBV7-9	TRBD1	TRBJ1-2	CASSTGTASRGNYGYTF	TGTGCCAGCAGCACCGGGACAGCCTCTAGGGGGAACTATGGCTACACCTTC
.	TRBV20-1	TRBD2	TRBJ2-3	CSAARLAGAYSSTDTQYF	TGCAGTGCTGCTCGACTAGCGGGAGCCTATTCTAGCACAGATACGCAGTATTTT
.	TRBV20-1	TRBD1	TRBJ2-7	CSARNSGQGSYEQYF	TGCAGTGCTAGAAATAGTGGACAGGGTTCCTACGAGCAGTACTTC
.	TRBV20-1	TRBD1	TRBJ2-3	CSARAHVGTGEGTQYF	TGCAGTGCTAGAGCGCACGTTGGGACAGGGGAGGGGACGCAGTATTTT
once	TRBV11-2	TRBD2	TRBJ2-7	CASSRARGAGVYEQYF	TGTGCCAGCAGCCGTGCTCGGGGAGCGGGGGTTTACGAGCAGTACTTC
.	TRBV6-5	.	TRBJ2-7	CASSSFRGSSYEQYF	TGTGCCAGCAGTTCCTTTAGGGGGAGCTCCTACGAGCAGTACTTC
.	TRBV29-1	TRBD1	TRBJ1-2	CSVSKTDRVHGYTF	TGCAGCGTTTCTAAAACAGACAGGGTTCATGGCTACACCTTC
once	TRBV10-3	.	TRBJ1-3	CAIRGYSCRSGNTIYF	TGTGCCATCAGGGGTTACAGTTGTAGATCTGGAAACACCATATATTTT
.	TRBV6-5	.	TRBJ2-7	CASSYRGPYEQYF	TGTGCCAGCAGTTATCGGGGCCCCTACGAGCAGTACTTC
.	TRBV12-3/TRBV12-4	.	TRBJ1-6	CASSLIAGYNSPLHF	TGTGCCAGCAGTTTAATCGCAGGGTATAATTCACCCCTCCACTTT
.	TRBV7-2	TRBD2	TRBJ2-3	CASSSPLGTSGGTDTQYF	TGTGCCAGCAGCTCCCCACTCGGGACTAGCGGGGGCACAGATACGCAGTATTTT
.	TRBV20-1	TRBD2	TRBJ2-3	CSATSGRGTDTQYF	TGCAGTGCAACTAGCGGGAGGGGCACAGATACGCAGTATTTT
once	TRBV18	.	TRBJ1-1	CASSQGGNTEAFF	TGTGCCAGCTCACAGGGAGGGAACACTGAAGCTTTCTTT